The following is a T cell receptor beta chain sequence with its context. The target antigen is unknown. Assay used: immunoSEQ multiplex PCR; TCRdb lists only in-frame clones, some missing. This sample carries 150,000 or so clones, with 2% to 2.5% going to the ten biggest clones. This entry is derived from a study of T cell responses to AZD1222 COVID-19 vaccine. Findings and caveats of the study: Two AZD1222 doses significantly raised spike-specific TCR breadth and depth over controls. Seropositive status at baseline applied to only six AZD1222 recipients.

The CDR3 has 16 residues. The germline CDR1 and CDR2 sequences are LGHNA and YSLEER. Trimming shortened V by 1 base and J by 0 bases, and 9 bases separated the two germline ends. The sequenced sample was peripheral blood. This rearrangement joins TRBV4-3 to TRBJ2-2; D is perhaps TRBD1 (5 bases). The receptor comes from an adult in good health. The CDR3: CASSQVAGPNTGELFF. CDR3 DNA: TGCGCCAGCAGCCAAGTCGCAGGGCCGAACACCGGGGAGCTGTTTTTT.